This TCR beta chain was recovered during a study of cytomegalovirus exposure and HLA in healthy donors (dated by TCRdb to 2017 to 2019). Background on the whole study: An earlier analysis of under 600 of the donors reported 250 to 300 Gb of sequence data and roughly 100 million unique TCR beta sequences from approximately 180 million T cells. All discovery cohort repertoires had been generated on a single sequencing platform. A later analysis re-analyzed previously published TCR beta repertoires from 600 to 850 donors and added high-resolution HLA genotyping to study TCR occurrence patterns. About 310 gigabases of sequencing data and tens of millions of unique TCR sequences were included in an early release covering several hundred HLA-typed donors. Donor age, sex, ethnicity and CMV serostatus were compiled alongside the repertoire data. The study used immunosequencing to profile the T cell repertoires of hundreds of subjects and linked those repertoires to cytomegalovirus serostatus. In an earlier analysis of 500 to 650 of the donors, high-throughput TCR beta sequencing was used to judge whether each TCR beta V gene segment behaved as functional or pseudogenic. Along with the approximately 650-subject first cohort, a separate validation cohort of 120 different subjects was used. Four to six DR-DQ haplotypes were handled as single units for association and clustering, since linkage in the cohort was strong. Typing coverage differed by locus: A, B, C, DRB1 and DQB1 were typed in about 629-640 donors, DQA1 in around 500, DPA1 in around 580, and DPB1 in just under 490. Among about 360 genotyped donors of the cohort, an average of 235,054 unique TCR beta nucleotide sequences were sequenced per donor, roughly 20% of them non-productive. The study was designed to test whether signatures of past pathogen exposure could be identified by cataloging public T cell receptors. The study combined high-throughput TCR immunosequencing, statistical association of individual TCRs with disease status, and machine learning to predict cytomegalovirus infection status. Rather than drawing on any new phenotypic data, the later analysis identified candidate immune exposures from TCR beta sequences and the way those sequences occurred across donors. Of the roughly 400 genotyped donors, approximately 82% fell in the genetic ancestry cluster associated with self-reported Caucasian donors. A later genetic analysis took genome-wide SNP genotypes for about three fifths of the 666 donors and used that subset as a discovery cohort. HLA typing included class I and class II loci at four-digit resolution.

From its cysteine to its phenylalanine, the CDR3 spans 15 amino acids. The kept DNA is CDR3 alone, 45 bases in frame from the first base. After removal of 3 bases from V and 8 bases from J, the junction retains 9 bases not matched to a gene. According to the germline V gene, CDR1 reads SNHLY and CDR2 reads FYNNEI. The cohort was made up of 500 to 850 healthy bone marrow donors. All cohort members were sampled while nominally healthy, although unrecorded immune exposures were likely present. The donor was CMV seronegative and belonged to the group of roughly 330 seronegative cohort members. Every donor gave a peripheral blood sample, and the peripheral blood mononuclear cells from that sample were used for TCR beta sequencing. The Qiagen DNeasy Blood Extraction Kit was used to extract genomic DNA from the blood cell samples. Here is what the overall study found, with its caveats: A later genetic analysis associated a missense DCLRE1C variant with V-gene and J-gene trimming of TCR beta chains, and an independent cohort replicated the association. Compared with the 666-donor mean, donors in an Asian-associated ancestry cluster had fewer N-insertions in productive TCRs, according to a later genetic analysis. Most CMV-associated TCR beta chains appeared to be HLA-restricted in a later analysis, and the HLA associations seemed to be driven largely by CMV exposure. The authors suggested that the approach could potentially be extended to other disease states and immunological phenotypes. A later analysis found that TCR association rates varied across HLA loci, with DRB1 alleles showing the most associated TCRs and HLA-C alleles the fewest. The cohort was sequenced for TCR beta chains only, and without alpha or paired-chain data the features that could be detected were limited. Three of the identified cytomegalovirus-associated TCR beta chains were confirmed in vitro to be specific for cytomegalovirus antigens. A further reported finding was that TCR beta sequences accurately predicted the HLA-A and HLA-B alleles for most subjects in the first cohort. In a later analysis, HLA-associated TCR beta chains showed more clonal expansion and lower generation probabilities than non-associated chains that were equally common. Strong co-occurrence of HLA alleles, especially DR and DQ, made assigning TCR associations to individual alleles difficult. Sequencing depth was assumed to be roughly uniform across donors in the presence/absence analyses, though that assumption may not hold. According to a later analysis, parvovirus B19, influenza, CMV and Epstein-Barr virus appeared linked to several top co-occurrence clusters. At a false discovery rate of 0.05, a later analysis linked roughly 17,000 TCR beta sequences to specific HLA alleles. In an earlier analysis of more than 450 of the donors, most TCR beta V segments were observed in productive rearrangements about 87% or about 30% of the time, broadly matching IMGT annotations. CMV serostatus was the only immune exposure information available for the cohort. Across donors, most TCR sequences were observed very rarely, whereas some public TCRs were present in many individuals. A cluster of highly shared sequence variants was judged likely to be a technical artifact of the sequencing pipeline. Because HLA typing was unavailable for some donors at each locus, only the typed subset was used in association tests. The classifier was reported to diagnose cytomegalovirus status with high specificity and sensitivity in both the original cohort and the validation cohort. Linkage disequilibrium might explain the correlated functional status among segregating V segments, but an unknown experimental factor could not be excluded. Fewer than 20 rarely observed V segments, including chromosome 9 orphons, were excluded from the earlier analysis of approximately 500 of the donors because counts were too low. Some IMGT-functional V segments, including TRBV6-2 and TRBV6-3, could not be told apart with the 87-base-pair reads, so those segments were excluded. In the study, approximately 150 TCR beta chains were listed as associated with cytomegalovirus.

To note about this clone: Its antigen remains undetermined. Base qualities are not provided; no much larger clone lies one nucleotide away.

The library came from the immunoSEQ multiplex PCR assay. For the multiplex PCR, a mixture combining 60 forward primers for TCR Vbeta segments and 13 reverse primers for TCR Jbeta segments was used. A multiplex PCR assay on genomic DNA amplified the CDR3 region of rearranged TCR beta genes. The Illumina HiSeq System was used to sequence the amplified TCR beta libraries as 87-base-pair reads. The paper's data handling went like this. A later analysis tallied 75 million to 85 million unique TCR beta chains across the 600 to 700 repertoires, and approximately 12 million of those chains were shared by two or more donors. To remove PCR and sequencing errors, raw reads were error-corrected and collapsed into unique sequences using a nearest-neighbor algorithm that merged closely related sequences. To assign V, D and J gene segments, CDR3 sequences were aligned to IMGT reference sequences. For a sequence to be retained, a match of at least six nucleotides to both a V gene segment and a J gene segment was required. Rearrangements were classified as productive when the CDR3 lacked stop codons and remained in frame with V and J, and all other rearrangements were classified as non-productive. CDR3 was defined according to IMGT convention as the region running from the second conserved V-encoded cysteine to the conserved J-encoded phenylalanine. Sequences without an unambiguous match to a single V gene segment were excluded from the earlier analysis of 450 to 750 of the donors. In an earlier analysis of approximately 590 of the donors, a V segment was called functional when productive rearrangements were above 56.7%, and segregating when the standard deviation between donors exceeded 5%. A statistical classification framework was developed to diagnose cytomegalovirus status using the catalog of TCR beta chain sequences. A later analysis assigned V and J genes by comparing TCR nucleotide sequences with IMGT/GENE-DB human TR gene sequences. In a later analysis, CDR3 sequences and most-parsimonious VDJ recombination scenarios were assigned using the TCRdist pipeline. In a later analysis, each TCR beta chain was defined by its CDR3 amino acid sequence together with its V-gene family, and reads lacking a unique V-gene family were excluded. To address suspected cross-contamination and a sequencing artifact, a later analysis removed over 500 highly shared, low-generation-probability nucleotide sequences. In a later analysis, a clonal expansion index for each public chain was calculated from normalized within-repertoire ranks of inferred template counts. A later analysis computed generation probabilities with a VDJ recombination model fitted to out-of-frame rearrangements, and checked the results against IGoR. In a later analysis, hypergeometric tests were used to score TCR-TCR, TCR-HLA and TCR-CMV co-occurrence, with a repertoire-size bias correction applied to TCR pairs. False discovery rates were estimated in a later analysis by permuting HLA or CMV assignments 20 times. A later analysis grouped co-occurring TCRs with DBSCAN, adding TCRdist sequence similarity when clustering within HLA-allele-positive subsets. Repertoires with fewer than 30,000 or more than 120,000 public chains were left out of co-occurrence clustering, as were five repertoires with anomalous nucleotide sharing. In its TCRdb copy, this immuneACCESS table keeps in-frame sequences only and misses some clones. Where compared with another copy, unresolved V genes explain less than half of these, and the others have no known cause. The V and J calls and clone size were taken over from that table, and D and trimming were inferred from the DNA. This sample comprises around 140,000 clones, approximately 79% of them detected only once. The ten largest clones capture approximately 1% of the sample.

This chain is built from TRBV2 and TRBJ1-1; 10 central nucleotides agree with TRBD1. The sequenced sample was PBMCs. The origin of this receptor is a male donor in good health and CMV-seronegative. The CDR3 protein is CASSERQGAVEEAFF. The base sequence is TGTGCCAGCAGTGAGCGACAGGGGGCCGTAGAGGAAGCTTTCTTT. Where the CDR3 stops, the reference TRBV2 and TRBJ1-1 genes take over; the full variable domain is EPEVTQTPSHQVTQMGQEVILRCVPISNHLYFYWYRQILGQKVEFLVSFYNNEISEKSEIFDDQFSVERPDGSNFTLKIRSTKLEDSAMYFCASSERQGAVEEAFFGQGTRLTVV.